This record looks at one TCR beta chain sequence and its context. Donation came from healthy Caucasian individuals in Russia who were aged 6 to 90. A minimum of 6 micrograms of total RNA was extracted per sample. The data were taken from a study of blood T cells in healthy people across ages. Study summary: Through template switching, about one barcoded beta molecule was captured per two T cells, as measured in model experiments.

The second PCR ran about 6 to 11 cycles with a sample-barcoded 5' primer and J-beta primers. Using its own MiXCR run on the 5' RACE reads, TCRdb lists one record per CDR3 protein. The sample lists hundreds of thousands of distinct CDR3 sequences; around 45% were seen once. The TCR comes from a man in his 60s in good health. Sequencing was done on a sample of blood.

The DNA of the CDR3 is TGTGCCAGCAGACTGGGACAGAGAGAAGAAGCTTTCTTT. It yields the protein CASRLGQREEAFF. This rearrangement joins TRBV12-3 or TRBV12-4 to TRBJ1-1; 7 bases agree with TRBD1. V gave up 6 bases and J gave up 8 bases; unmatched junction bases: 9. This CDR3 has 13 amino acids.